A single sample is the source of the 15 T cell receptor beta chains below, sequenced in a study of PD-L1 blockade in urothelial cancer. The time point: pretreatment peripheral blood. Here immunoSEQ multiplex PCR was the method, and the copy in TCRdb shows in-frame clones only, minus some. The sample shows about 45,000 clones, roughly 84% of them seen only once. Sequences were derived from PBMCs, sampled around atezolizumab (anti-PD-L1) treatment. Receptors originate from a donor at least 40 years old with urothelial cancer.

V usage is TRBV11-3 and J usage is TRBJ1-1; TRBD1 agrees at 7 bases. The CDR3 totals 15 residues. Germline V CDR1 and CDR2: SGHNT, YENEEA. V lost 0 bases to trimming and J lost 7 bases; unmatched junction nucleotides: 8. The CDR3 region has the DNA TGTGCCAGCAGCTTAGATAGACAGGGACTCCGTGAAGCTTTCTTT. Translated, it gives CASSLDRQGLREAFF.

The chain couples TRBV7-2 to TRBJ2-5, with D possibly being TRBD2 (5 bases). Germline CDR1 is SGHTA and CDR2 is FQGNSA. CDR3 length: 13 residues. V shed 1 base and J shed 5 bases, with 8 bases lying between them. The CDR3 sequence is CASSLDQRETQYF. Here the CDR3 DNA reads TGTGCCAGCAGCTTAGACCAGCGGGAGACCCAGTACTTC.

This clone was counted a single time. This sequence joins TRBV4-3 and TRBJ2-1; 10 nucleotides agree with TRBD2. Losses at the gene ends were 4 bases for V and 9 bases for J; bases not matched to a gene: 12. CDR1 and CDR2 from the germline V gene are LGHNA and YSLEER. The CDR3 is 16 amino acids. CDR3 sequence reads: CASSPYGAGGPGEQFF. The CDR3 DNA is TGCGCCAGCAGCCCCTATGGAGCGGGAGGGCCGGGTGAGCAGTTCTTC.

V gene TRBV11-2 combines with J gene TRBJ2-7; 7 bases line up with TRBD1. Trimming cost V 5 bases and J 6 bases; bases outside gene matches: 10. Germline assignment: CDR1 SGHAT and CDR2 FQNNGV. The CDR3 runs 14 residues. In DNA form, the CDR3 reads TGTGCCAGCAGCGGAACCAGGGGGAAGCGCGAGCAGTACTTC. Translation gives CASSGTRGKREQYF.

The rearrangement links TRBV29-1 to TRBJ1-1, with TRBD1 matching over 8 bases. Germline CDR1 SQVTM, CDR2 ANQGSEA. V lost 7 bases, J lost 4 bases, and 8 bases stayed unmatched. This CDR3 is built from 13 residues. In DNA, the CDR3 is TGCAGCGCACTCGCTACAGGGGGCACTGAAGCTTTCTTT. The encoded protein is CSALATGGTEAFF.

The rearrangement links TRBV11-2 to TRBJ2-7, with D tentatively TRBD2 (5 bases). Between the trimmed V and J ends, which lost 5 bases and 0 bases, there was a span of 11 bases. This CDR3 is built from 14 residues. The V gene's germline CDR1 is SGHAT and CDR2 FQNNGV. The CDR3 region is CASSRRHSSYEQYF. The CDR3 DNA reads TGTGCCAGCAGCCGGAGGCACAGCTCCTACGAGCAGTACTTC.

The chain is built from TRBV7-9 and TRBJ2-1, with 7 bases matching TRBD2. The J segment lost 1 base and the V segment lost 5 bases, leaving 5 bases of the junction unmatched. Germline CDR1 is SEHNR and CDR2 is FQNEAQ (reference sequence). The CDR3 spans 15 residues. CDR3 nucleotide sequence: TGTGCCAGCAGCGCCCGACTAGCATCCTACAATGAGCAGTTCTTC. It codes for CASSARLASYNEQFF.

The chain links TRBV27 to TRBJ1-4; perhaps TRBD1 as D (6 bases). Germline CDR1 reads MNHEY; CDR2 reads SMNVEV (reference sequence). The CDR3 has 15 residues. Trimming cost V 3 bases and J 3 bases, with 11 bases left between them. CDR3 nucleotides: TGTGCCAGCAGTTTTTGGGGGCCCCCTAATGAAAAACTGTTTTTT. It encodes CASSFWGPPNEKLFF.

The chain is built from TRBV19 and TRBJ1-5; tentatively, D is TRBD1 (6 bases). The CDR3 runs to 15 residues. V lost 1 base and J lost 11, with 18 bases in between. Germline loops: CDR1 LNHDA, CDR2 SQIVND (reference sequence). The CDR3 nucleotides read TGTGCCAGTAGTATAGTTCTGACAGGCTCAGTGGCCCAGCATTTT. It codes for CASSIVLTGSVAQHF.

V usage is TRBV6-6 and J usage is TRBJ1-2; TRBD1 is a possible D gene (5 bases). V was pared by 6 bases and J by 8 bases, with 7 bases between. CDR1 is MNHNY and CDR2 is SVGAGI in the germline V gene (reference sequence). The CDR3 loop spans 10 amino acids. In DNA form, the CDR3 reads TGTGCCAGCAGGGAGGGGGGCTACACCTTC. The encoded protein is CASREGGYTF.

V and J are TRBV13 and TRBJ2-6; 9 nucleotides align to TRBD1. The trim removed 5 bases at V and 4 bases at J, leaving 9 bases unmatched. The CDR3 has 17 residues. CDR1 is PRHDT and CDR2 is FYEKMQ in the germline V gene (reference sequence). Here the CDR3 reads CASSRGQGTPGANVLTF. CDR3 bases: TGTGCCAGCAGCAGAGGACAGGGGACCCCGGGGGCCAACGTCCTGACTTTC.

The chain employs TRBV18 and TRBJ2-7; no definite D call. CDR3 length equals 14 residues. The V gene's germline CDR1 is KGHSH and CDR2 LQKENI. V was clipped by 0 bases and J by 2 bases, with 8 bases between them. CDR3 coding DNA: TGTGCCAGCTCACCACCGAGCGAAACCTACGAGCAGTACTTC. Translated: CASSPPSETYEQYF. The full variable domain, in which reference TRBV18 and TRBJ2-7 provide the parts outside the CDR3, is NAGVMQNPRHLVRRRGQEARLRCSPMKGHSHVYWYRQLPEEGLKFMVYLQKENIIDESGMPKERFSAEFPKEGPSILRIQQVVRGDSAAYFCASSPPSETYEQYFGPGTRLTVT.

The chain combines TRBV28 with TRBJ2-5, with TRBD2 matching over 10 bases. The trim removed 2 bases at V and 5 bases at J, leaving 11 bases unmatched. The germline gives CDR1 MDHEN, CDR2 SYDVKM. This CDR3 contains 17 residues. The CDR3 region has the DNA TGTGCCAGCAGTTTAAGGGGTAGCGGGAGGCCGGGGGAGACCCAGTACTTC. Translating it yields CASSLRGSGRPGETQYF.

The chain carries TRBV11-2 and TRBJ2-2, with 7 bases lining up with TRBD2. CDR1 and CDR2 (germline): SGHAT, FQNNGV. This CDR3 has 16 residues. V lost 5 bases and J lost 1; bases outside the gene matches: 7. The CDR3 DNA reads as TGTGCCAGCAGCCCTTTTTGGGGGGGGAACACCGGGGAGCTGTTTTTT. It is translated as CASSPFWGGNTGELFF.

J is TRBJ2-7 and V is TRBV11-2, with 8 bases matching TRBD2. CDR3 length: 17 residues. Unmatched junction bases numbered 13, after V lost 1 base and J lost 5 bases. Germline V CDR1 and CDR2: SGHAT, FQNNGV. CDR3 coding DNA: TGTGCCAGCAGCTTAGGCCTAGCGGGCTACCCCCCCCACGAGCAGTACTTC. Encoded protein: CASSLGLAGYPPHEQYF.